Listed here are 15 T cell receptor beta chains from one sample, sequenced in a study of T cell clonality in common variable immunodeficiency. Overall study findings and caveats: Reportedly, TCR beta sequences from common variable immunodeficiency showed fewer deletions and N-nucleotide insertions.

Some clones are missing from TCRdb's copy, which holds only in-frame ones; the method was immunoSEQ multiplex PCR. The profile covers 30,000 to 40,000 clones, none occurring a single time. No antigen has been assigned to these receptors. Sequencing was performed on peripheral blood mononuclear cells. The receptors come from a human donor with common variable immunodeficiency.

As to this clone: The read ends 3 residues early relative to the CDR3; the germline J gene fills the gap. The V gene is TRBV6-2 or TRBV6-3, the J gene TRBJ2-3, with 12 bases that match TRBD1. Germline V gives CDR1 MNHEY, CDR2 SVGEGT. The CDR3 has 16 residues. V lost 4 bases to trimming and J lost 5 bases; unmatched junction nucleotides: 7. The covered CDR3 bases are TGTGCCAGCAGTTGGTGGGACAGGGGGCGGGAAGATACG. Its protein product is CASSWWDRGREDT. The entire CDR3 sequence reads CASSWWDRGREDTQYF.

In its sample, this clone was seen a few times. Read sequence stops 3 residues before the CDR3 end, and the germline J gene provides the missing end. The chain couples TRBV18 to TRBJ2-1; 7 positions match TRBD2. The length of the CDR3 is 12 residues. Germline CDR1 is KGHSH and CDR2 is LQKENI. The junction had 4 bases not matched to a gene; V was cut back by 5 bases and J by 9 bases. Partial CDR3 DNA: TGTGCCAGCTCAAGTTCGGGGGGTGAG. Amino acids: CASSSSGGE. The complete CDR3 sequence is CASSSSGGEQFF.

This clone showed up just a few times. The CDR3 is cut off 3 residues early in the read; its end comes from the germline J gene. The chain carries TRBV5-5 and TRBJ2-1; no clear D. The V end lost 0 bases, the J end lost 9 bases, and 7 bases lay between the germline ends. Germline V CDR1 and CDR2: SGHKS, YYEKEE (reference sequence). The CDR3 extends over 12 amino acids. CDR3 DNA, as far as it was read: TGTGCCAGCAGCTTGGCTCTCAGTGAG. Translating it yields CASSLALSE. The whole CDR3 protein is CASSLALSEQFF.

This clone was recorded a few times. The read gets to within 3 residues of the CDR3 end, and the germline J gene fills in the rest. The chain employs TRBV6-1 and TRBJ2-1; maybe TRBD2 (6 bases). Trimming took off 2 bases at V and 9 bases at J, with 11 bases between the two ends. There are 13 residues in the CDR3. Germline CDR1 and CDR2: MNHNS and SASEGT. CDR3 DNA, as far as it was read: TGTGCCAGCAGTGAACGTTGGGGGGTTGAG. Translation gives CASSERWGVE. The CDR3 as a whole reads CASSERWGVEQFF.

Many counts were recorded for this clone. Read coverage stops 3 residues before the CDR3 terminus; the germline J gene supplies the remainder. The gene calls are TRBV7-2 and TRBJ2-2; D is ambiguous. With 4 bases removed from V and 3 bases from J, the gap between germline ends came to 6 bases. The CDR3 is 13 amino acids. CDR1 SGHTA and CDR2 FQGNSA come from the germline V gene. Here the CDR3 reads CASSSAYTGELFF. Incomplete CDR3 DNA: TGTGCCAGCAGCTCAGCCTACACCGGGGAG.

This clone was seen more than once but under ten times. The CDR3 end lies 3 residues beyond the end of the read and is filled in from the germline J gene. The genes are TRBV5-1 and TRBJ1-1; weak D call: TRBD1 (5 bases). This CDR3 comprises 16 residues. V was clipped by 0 bases and J by 1 base, with 13 bases between them. Germline assignment: CDR1 SGHRS and CDR2 YFSETQ. The DNA read from the CDR3 is TGCGCCAGCAGCTTGGGACCGACCGGGGGGAACACTGAA. Protein sequence: CASSLGPTGGNTE. The entire CDR3 is CASSLGPTGGNTEAFF.

This clone was seen only a few times. The observed sequence ends 3 residues before the CDR3 terminus, with the missing tail filled in from the germline J gene. The chain uses TRBV7-2 and TRBJ1-2, with D possibly TRBD1 on 5 matching bases. Germline V CDR1 and CDR2: SGHTA, FQGNSA. V was pared by 1 base and J by 1 base, with 10 bases between. This CDR3 comprises 15 residues. The CDR3 loop is CASSLGRQINYGYTF. The sequenced CDR3 bases are TGTGCCAGCAGCTTAGGGCGACAGATTAACTATGGC.

This clone showed up many times. The covered CDR3 bases are TGTGCCAGCAGCTCGGAGGGCCGCGGC. It is translated as CASSSEGRG. The whole CDR3 protein reads CASSSEGRGYTF. This chain connects TRBV11-3 to TRBJ1-2; D gene unclear. The read comes to an end 3 residues before the CDR3 does, leaving the germline J gene to fill in the end. Germline CDR1 SGHNT, CDR2 YENEEA. This CDR3 contains 12 residues. Drawing the rest from reference TRBV11-3 and TRBJ1-2, the complete variable domain is EAGVVQSPRYKIIEKKQPVAFWCNPISGHNTLYWYLQNLGQGPELLIRYENEEAVDDSQLPKDRFSAERLKGVDSTLKIQPAELGDSAVYLCASSSEGRGYTFGSGTRLTVV.

This clone was recorded at least ten times. The CDR3 end lies 3 residues beyond the end of the read and is filled in from the germline J gene. The chain joins TRBV11-3 to TRBJ2-7; D is possibly TRBD2 (6 bases). The germline V gene encodes CDR1 SGHNT and CDR2 YENEEA. The germline V and J ends were trimmed by 5 bases and 1 base, with 15 bases remaining between them. The CDR3 sequence is 15 residues long. CDR3 in amino acids: CASSPRRAGSYEQYF. The CDR3 DNA, read in part, is TGTGCCAGCAGCCCCCGACGTGCGGGGTCCTACGAG.

About this clone itself: The read ends 3 residues shy of where the CDR3 ends; the end is completed using the germline J gene. The rearrangement joins TRBV7-3 to TRBJ2-7; D is possibly TRBD2 (5 bases). Germline assignment: CDR1 SGHTA and CDR2 FQGTGA. This CDR3 region has 15 residues. Trimming took off 1 base at V and 6 bases at J, with 16 bases between the two ends. CDR3 bases read: TGTGCCAGCAGCTTAAAGCCGGGGAAAGTGGTCGAG. Residues: CASSLKPGKVVE. The CDR3 as a whole reads CASSLKPGKVVEQYF.

To note about this clone: The read is 3 residues too short to cover the CDR3 end, so that end is filled in from the germline J gene. This chain joins TRBV11-3 and TRBJ2-7, with a weak D call TRBD2 (6 bases). The V end was cut by 5 bases, the J end by 2 bases, with 10 bases between. Per germline, CDR1 SGHNT and CDR2 YENEEA. CDR3 length equals 13 residues. CDR3 DNA (partial): TGTGCCAGCAGCCGCGGGGTTCCCTACGAG. Translating it yields CASSRGVPYE. The whole CDR3 sequence is CASSRGVPYEQYF.

Incomplete CDR3 DNA: TGTGCCTGGTCTCCAGGGGGCTTATCACCC. Translating gives CAWSPGGLSP. From start to end, the CDR3 is CAWSPGGLSPLHF. The rearrangement links TRBV30 to TRBJ1-6; TRBD1 matches at 8 bases. The sequenced fragment ends 3 residues before the CDR3 boundary, so the rest is inferred from the germline J gene. The ends lost 5 bases at V and 10 bases at J; junction bases unmatched: 7. The germline V gene has CDR1 GTSNPN and CDR2 SVGIG (reference sequence). This CDR3 contains 13 residues.

By frequency in the sample, this clone is medium-sized. The DNA ends 3 residues before the CDR3 does, and the rest of the CDR3 is filled in from the germline J gene. V gene TRBV9 combines with J gene TRBJ2-1, with a tentative D call TRBD2 (5 bases). CDR1 SGDLS and CDR2 YYNGEE come from the germline V gene. V lost 4 bases and J lost 3, with 8 bases in between. The CDR3 extends over 13 amino acids. CDR3 sequence: CASSLSGYNEQFF. The sequenced CDR3 bases are TGTGCCAGCAGCCTCAGCGGCTACAATGAG.

As to this clone: Read data end 3 residues before the CDR3 end; the end is taken from the germline J gene. The chain is built from TRBV5-1 and TRBJ2-7; the match to TRBD1 covers 9 bases. The V and J ends lost 4 bases and 4 bases, in that order; junction bases with no gene match: 9. The CDR3 runs to 15 residues. Germline CDR1 SGHRS, CDR2 YFSETQ. This CDR3 is CASSRVSGQGYEQYF. Partial CDR3 DNA: TGCGCCAGCAGCCGTGTCTCGGGACAGGGTTACGAG.

About this clone: The CDR3 goes on 3 residues after the read ends, and that part is filled in from the germline J gene. This chain links TRBV7-9 with TRBJ2-5; maybe TRBD2 (5 bases). This CDR3 comprises 13 residues. The V gene's germline CDR1 is SEHNR and CDR2 FQNEAQ (reference sequence). The V gene lost 5 bases and the J gene lost 5 bases, with 12 bases spanning the gap. The CDR3: CASSRGTRETQYF. CDR3 DNA (partial): TGTGCCAGCAGCAGAGGAACTAGGGAGACC.